A single T cell receptor (beta chain) is shown here with its context. Bulk PBMC genomic DNA spanned ten immunoSEQ deep plates. Repertoires were generated with immunoSEQ multiplex PCR, while TCRdb's copy carries only in-frame clones and drops some. The sample has about 470,000 clones; roughly three quarters are singletons. The sample is drawn from a study of shared clonotypes between healthy human individuals. Sequencing used PBMCs. The source of this sequence is a woman aged 40 to 50 in good health. Some clones in this sample may be carry-over from other donors' samples.

The DNA for the CDR3 is TGTGCCAGCAAAGGGAGGAGTTCCCTCACAGATACGCAGTATTTT. Its protein is CASKGRSSLTDTQYF. The rearrangement joins TRBV27 to TRBJ2-3; D perhaps matches TRBD2 (6 bases). Germline-derived CDR1 and CDR2 are MNHEY and SMNVEV (reference sequence). This CDR3 spans 15 amino acids. Trimming stripped 7 bases from V and 2 bases from J, with 16 bases between.